This T cell receptor beta chain was documented in a study of T cells in Graves' hyperthyroidism and ophthalmopathy. Across the whole study: Blood was drawn when the patient was first diagnosed and still untreated. Study-wide findings and caveats: The blood repertoire included most of the expanded thyroid clonotypes above 0.001.

J lost 6 bases, V lost 4 bases, and 10 bases had no gene match. The CDR3 consists of 15 residues. The germline V gene encodes CDR1 MDHEN and CDR2 SYDVKM. With a duration under 2 months, the hyperthyroidism was newly diagnosed in patients aged 18 to 65. This clonotype was recorded at least ten times. The antigen is undetermined. Amplification yielded TCR beta CDR3 regions, with RNA transcripts as the source. RT-PCR in the first round (using the HTBI primer set) targeted the TCR CDR3. In TCRdb, the multiplex PCR reads were re-called with MiXCR into one record per CDR3 protein. The table includes around 500,000 distinct CDR3 sequences, under 15% detected once.

The receptor was isolated from a woman aged 18-29 years with Graves' hyperthyroidism. This chain links TRBV28 with TRBJ2-7; 9 nucleotides align to TRBD2. The specimen was blood. CDR3 DNA: TGTGCCAGCAGTTCTGGGCGGCTAGCGGGACCCGAGCAGTACTTC. This gives the protein CASSSGRLAGPEQYF. The whole variable domain, remainder taken from reference TRBV28 and TRBJ2-7, is DVKVTQSSRYLVKRTGEKVFLECVQDMDHENMFWYRQDPGLGLRLIYFSYDVKMKEKGDIPEGYSVSREKKERFSLILESASTNQTSMYLCASSSGRLAGPEQYFGPGTRLTVT.